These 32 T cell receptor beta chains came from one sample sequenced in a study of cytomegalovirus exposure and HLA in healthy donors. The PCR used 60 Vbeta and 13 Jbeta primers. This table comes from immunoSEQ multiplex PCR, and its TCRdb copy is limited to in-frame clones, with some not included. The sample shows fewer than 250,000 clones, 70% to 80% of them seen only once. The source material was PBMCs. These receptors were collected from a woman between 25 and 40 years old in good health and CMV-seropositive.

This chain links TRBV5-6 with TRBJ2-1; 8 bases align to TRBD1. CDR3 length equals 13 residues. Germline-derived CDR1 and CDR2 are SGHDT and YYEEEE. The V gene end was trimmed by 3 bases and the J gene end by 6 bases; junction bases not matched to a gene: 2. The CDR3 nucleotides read TGTGCCAGCAGCTCCACAGGGGGCAATGAGCAGTTCTTC. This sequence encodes CASSSTGGNEQFF.

This chain's CDR3 is CASRGGTEAFF. As DNA, the CDR3 is TGTGCCAGCAGAGGAGGAACTGAAGCTTTCTTT. This sequence joins TRBV2 and TRBJ1-1; D call uncertain. The germline V and J ends were trimmed by 6 bases and 5 bases, with 7 bases remaining between them. Looked up from germline, CDR1 is SNHLY and CDR2 is FYNNEI. The CDR3 has 11 amino acids.

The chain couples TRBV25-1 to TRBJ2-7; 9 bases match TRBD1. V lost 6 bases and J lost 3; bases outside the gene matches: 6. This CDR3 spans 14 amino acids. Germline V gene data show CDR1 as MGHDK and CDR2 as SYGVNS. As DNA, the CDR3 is TGTGCCAGCAGCCCGGGACAGGGATTCTACGAGCAGTACTTC. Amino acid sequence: CASSPGQGFYEQYF.

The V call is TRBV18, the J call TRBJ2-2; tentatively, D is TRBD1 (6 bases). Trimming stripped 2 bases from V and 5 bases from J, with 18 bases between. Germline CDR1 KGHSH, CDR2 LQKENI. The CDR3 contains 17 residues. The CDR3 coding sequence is TGTGCCAGCTCACCATTGGCGACAGGAACGCGGACCGGGGAGCTGTTTTTT. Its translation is CASSPLATGTRTGELFF. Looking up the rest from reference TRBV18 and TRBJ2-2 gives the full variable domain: NAGVMQNPRHLVRRRGQEARLRCSPMKGHSHVYWYRQLPEEGLKFMVYLQKENIIDESGMPKERFSAEFPKEGPSILRIQQVVRGDSAAYFCASSPLATGTRTGELFFGEGSRLTVL.

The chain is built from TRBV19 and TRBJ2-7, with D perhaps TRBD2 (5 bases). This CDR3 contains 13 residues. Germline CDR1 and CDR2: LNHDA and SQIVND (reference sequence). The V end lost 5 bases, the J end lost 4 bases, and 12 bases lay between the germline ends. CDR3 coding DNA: TGTGCCAGTAGTCCCGCGGGCCTATACGAGCAGTACTTC. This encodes CASSPAGLYEQYF. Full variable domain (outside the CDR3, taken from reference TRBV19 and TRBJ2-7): DGGITQSPKYLFRKEGQNVTLSCEQNLNHDAMYWYRQDPGQGLRLIYYSQIVNDFQKGDIAEGYSVSREKKESFPLTVTSAQKNPTAFYLCASSPAGLYEQYFGPGTRLTVT.

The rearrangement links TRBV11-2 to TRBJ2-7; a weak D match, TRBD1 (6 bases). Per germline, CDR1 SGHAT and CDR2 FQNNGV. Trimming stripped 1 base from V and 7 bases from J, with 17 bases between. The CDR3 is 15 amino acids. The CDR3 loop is CASSLVGEGQREQYF. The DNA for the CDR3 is TGTGCCAGCAGCTTAGTTGGTGAGGGACAAAGAGAGCAGTACTTC.

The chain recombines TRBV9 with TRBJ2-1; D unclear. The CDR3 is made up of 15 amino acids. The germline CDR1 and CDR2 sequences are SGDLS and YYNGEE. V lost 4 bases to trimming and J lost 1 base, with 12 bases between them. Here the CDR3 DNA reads TGTGCCAGCAGCCCAAGTTATCGGTCCTACAATGAGCAGTTCTTC. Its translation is CASSPSYRSYNEQFF. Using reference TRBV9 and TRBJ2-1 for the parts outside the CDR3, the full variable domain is DSGVTQTPKHLITATGQRVTLRCSPRSGDLSVYWYQQSLDQGLQFLIQYYNGEERAKGNILERFSAQQFPDLHSELNLSSLELGDSALYFCASSPSYRSYNEQFFGPGTRLTVL.

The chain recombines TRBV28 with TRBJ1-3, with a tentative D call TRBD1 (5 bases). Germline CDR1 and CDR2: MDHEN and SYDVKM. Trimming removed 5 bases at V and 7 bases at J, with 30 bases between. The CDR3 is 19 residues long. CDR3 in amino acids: CASSLGGGGGSGPGNTIYF. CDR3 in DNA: TGTGCCAGCAGTCTTGGTGGCGGGGGGGGATCAGGTCCCGGGAACACCATATATTTT.

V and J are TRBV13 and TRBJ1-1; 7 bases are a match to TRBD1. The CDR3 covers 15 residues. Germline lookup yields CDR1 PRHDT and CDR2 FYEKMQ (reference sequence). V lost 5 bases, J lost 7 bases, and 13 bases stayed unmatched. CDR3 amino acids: CASSITGVPLLEAFF. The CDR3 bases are TGTGCCAGCAGCATCACAGGGGTTCCCCTTCTTGAAGCTTTCTTT.

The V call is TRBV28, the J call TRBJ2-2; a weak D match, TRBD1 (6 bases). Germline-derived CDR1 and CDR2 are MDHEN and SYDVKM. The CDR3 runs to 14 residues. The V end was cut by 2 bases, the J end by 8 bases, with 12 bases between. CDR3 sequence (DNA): TGTGCCAGCAGTTTAAGGGGGTCCGGGGGGGAGCTGTTTTTT. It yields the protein CASSLRGSGGELFF.

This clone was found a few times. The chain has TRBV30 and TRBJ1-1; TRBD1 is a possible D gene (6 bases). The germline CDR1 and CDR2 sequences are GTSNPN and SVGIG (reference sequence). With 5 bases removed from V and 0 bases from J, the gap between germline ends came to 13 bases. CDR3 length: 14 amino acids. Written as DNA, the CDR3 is TGTGCCTGGGTACCGGACAGCCTGAACACTGAAGCTTTCTTT. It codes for CAWVPDSLNTEAFF. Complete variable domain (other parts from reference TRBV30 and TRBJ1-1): SQTIHQWPATLVQPVGSPLSLECTVEGTSNPNLYWYRQAAGRGLQLLFYSVGIGQISSEVPQNLSASRPQDRQFILSSKKLLLSDSGFYLCAWVPDSLNTEAFFGQGTRLTVV.

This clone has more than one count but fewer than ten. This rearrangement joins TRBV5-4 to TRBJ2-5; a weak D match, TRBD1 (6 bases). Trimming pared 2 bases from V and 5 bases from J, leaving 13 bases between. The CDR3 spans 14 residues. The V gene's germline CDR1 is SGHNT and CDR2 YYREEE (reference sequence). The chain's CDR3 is CASSLRGGGETQYF. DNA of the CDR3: TGTGCCAGCAGCTTAAGAGGGGGTGGCGAGACCCAGTACTTC.

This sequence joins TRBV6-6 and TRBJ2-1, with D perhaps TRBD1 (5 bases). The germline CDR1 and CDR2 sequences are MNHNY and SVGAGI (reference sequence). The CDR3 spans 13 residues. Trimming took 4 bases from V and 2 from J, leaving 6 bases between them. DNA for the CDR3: TGTGCCAGCAGTTTGGGGCCCTACAATGAGCAGTTCTTC. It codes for CASSLGPYNEQFF.

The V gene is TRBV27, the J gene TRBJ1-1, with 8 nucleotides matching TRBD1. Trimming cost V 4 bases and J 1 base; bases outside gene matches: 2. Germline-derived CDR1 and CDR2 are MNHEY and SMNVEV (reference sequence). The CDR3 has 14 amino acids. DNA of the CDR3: TGTGCCAGCAGTTCTGGGACAGGGAACACTGAAGCTTTCTTT. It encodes CASSSGTGNTEAFF.

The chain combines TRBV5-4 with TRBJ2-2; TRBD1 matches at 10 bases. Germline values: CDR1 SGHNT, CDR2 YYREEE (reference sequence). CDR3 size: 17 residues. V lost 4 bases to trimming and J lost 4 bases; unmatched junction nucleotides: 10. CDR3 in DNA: TGTGCCAGCAGCAGGATGAAGACAGGGGGCCTCACCGGGGAGCTGTTTTTT. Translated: CASSRMKTGGLTGELFF.

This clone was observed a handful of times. The CDR3 nucleotides are TGTGCCAGCAGCCCTCATGGACTAGCGGGAGGGCTGGGCACAGATACGCAGTATTTT. It codes for CASSPHGLAGGLGTDTQYF. The genes are TRBV11-2 and TRBJ2-3; 15 bases align to TRBD2. J was trimmed by 1 base and V by 5 bases; bases with no gene match: 10. CDR3 length: 19 amino acids. Germline CDR1 SGHAT, CDR2 FQNNGV.

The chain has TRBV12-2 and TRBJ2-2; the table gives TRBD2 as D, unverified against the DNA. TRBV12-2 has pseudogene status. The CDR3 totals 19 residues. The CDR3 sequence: CASRSEGLAGDANTGELFF. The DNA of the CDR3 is TGTGCAAGTCGTTCCGAAGGCCTAGCGGGGGACGCGAACACCGGGGAGCTGTTTTTT.

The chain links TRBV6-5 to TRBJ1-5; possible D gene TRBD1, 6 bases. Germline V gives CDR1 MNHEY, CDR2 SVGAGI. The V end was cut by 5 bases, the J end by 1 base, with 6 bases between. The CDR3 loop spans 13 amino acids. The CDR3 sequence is CASSQGSNQPQHF. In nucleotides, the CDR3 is TGTGCCAGCAGTCAGGGGAGCAATCAGCCCCAGCATTTT.

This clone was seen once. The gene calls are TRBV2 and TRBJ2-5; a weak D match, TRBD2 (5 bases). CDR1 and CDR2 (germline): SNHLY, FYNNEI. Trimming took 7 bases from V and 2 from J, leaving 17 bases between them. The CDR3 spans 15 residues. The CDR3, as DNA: TGTGCCAGCACGGAGTCAGCGGCCCTACAAGAGACCCAGTACTTC. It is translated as CASTESAALQETQYF.

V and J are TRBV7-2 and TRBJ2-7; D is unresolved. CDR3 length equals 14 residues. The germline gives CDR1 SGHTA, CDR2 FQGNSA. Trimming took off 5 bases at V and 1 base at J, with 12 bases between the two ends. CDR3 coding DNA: TGTGCCAGCAGCCTTGACTCTCATTCCTACGAGCAGTACTTC. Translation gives CASSLDSHSYEQYF.

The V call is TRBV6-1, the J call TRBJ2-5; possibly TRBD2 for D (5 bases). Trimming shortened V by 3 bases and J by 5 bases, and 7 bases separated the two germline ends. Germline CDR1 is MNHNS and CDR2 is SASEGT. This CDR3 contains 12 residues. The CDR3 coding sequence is TGTGCCAGCAGTGAGGAGGTGGAGACCCAGTACTTC. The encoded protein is CASSEEVETQYF.

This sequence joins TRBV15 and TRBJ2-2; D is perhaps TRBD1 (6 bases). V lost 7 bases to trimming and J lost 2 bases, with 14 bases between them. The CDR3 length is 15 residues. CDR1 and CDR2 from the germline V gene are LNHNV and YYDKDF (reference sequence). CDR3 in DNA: TGTGCCACCACCGAGGACAGTTCAAACACCGGGGAGCTGTTTTTT. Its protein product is CATTEDSSNTGELFF. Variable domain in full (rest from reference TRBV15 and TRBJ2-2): DAMVIQNPRYQVTQFGKPVTLSCSQTLNHNVMYWYQQKSSQAPKLLFHYYDKDFNNEADTPDNFQSRRPNTSFCFLDIRSPGLGDTAMYLCATTEDSSNTGELFFGEGSRLTVL.

The CDR3 loop reads CAWSAGGLGNTEAFF. The CDR3 DNA follows: TGTGCCTGGAGTGCAGGAGGCTTAGGGAACACTGAAGCTTTCTTT. V usage is TRBV30 and J usage is TRBJ1-1; D gene ambiguous. Germline assignment: CDR1 GTSNPN and CDR2 SVGIG (reference sequence). This CDR3 is built from 15 residues. V dropped 1 base and J dropped 1 base, with 13 bases sitting between them.

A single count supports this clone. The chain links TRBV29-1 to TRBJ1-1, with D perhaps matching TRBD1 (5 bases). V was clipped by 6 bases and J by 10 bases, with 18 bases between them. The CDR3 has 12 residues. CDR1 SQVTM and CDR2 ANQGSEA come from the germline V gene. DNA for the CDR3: TGCAGCGTGGGGAATTTCAGGGTAGGAGCTTTCTTT. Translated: CSVGNFRVGAFF.

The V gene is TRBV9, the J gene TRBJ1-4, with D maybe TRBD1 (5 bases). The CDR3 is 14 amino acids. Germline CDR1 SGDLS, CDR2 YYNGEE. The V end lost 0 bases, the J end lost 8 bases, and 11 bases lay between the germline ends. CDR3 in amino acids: CASSVAGREEKLFF. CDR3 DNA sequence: TGTGCCAGCAGCGTAGCGGGGCGGGAAGAAAAACTGTTTTTT.

CDR3 region: CASSPRAGIGNSPLHF. In nucleotides, the CDR3 is TGTGCCAGCAGCCCACGGGCAGGGATCGGTAATTCACCCCTCCACTTT. This rearrangement joins TRBV4-2 to TRBJ1-6; D is possibly TRBD1 (5 bases). The V gene's germline CDR1 is LGHNA and CDR2 YNFKEQ. Trimming removed 4 bases at V and 6 bases at J, with 16 bases between. The CDR3 is 16 residues long.

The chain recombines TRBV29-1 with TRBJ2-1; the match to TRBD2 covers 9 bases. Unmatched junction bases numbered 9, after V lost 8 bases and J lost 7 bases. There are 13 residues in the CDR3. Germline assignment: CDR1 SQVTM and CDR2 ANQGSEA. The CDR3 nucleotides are TGCAGCCCGATAGCGGGAGATGAAAATGAGCAGTTCTTC. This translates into CSPIAGDENEQFF.

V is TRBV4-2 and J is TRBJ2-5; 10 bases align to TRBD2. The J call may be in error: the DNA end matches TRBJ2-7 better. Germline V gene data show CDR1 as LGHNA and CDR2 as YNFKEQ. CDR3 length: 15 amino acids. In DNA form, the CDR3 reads TGTGCCAGCAGCCAGGGGACTAGCGAATCCTACGAGCAGTACTTC. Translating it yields CASSQGTSESYEQYF.

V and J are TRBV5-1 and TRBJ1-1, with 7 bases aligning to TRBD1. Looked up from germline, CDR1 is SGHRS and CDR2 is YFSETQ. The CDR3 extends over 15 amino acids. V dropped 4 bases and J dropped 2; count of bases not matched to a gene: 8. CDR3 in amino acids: CASSGDRAVNTEAFF. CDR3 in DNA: TGCGCCAGCAGCGGCGACAGGGCCGTCAACACTGAAGCTTTCTTT. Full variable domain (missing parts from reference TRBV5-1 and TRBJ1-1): KAGVTQTPRYLIKTRGQQVTLSCSPISGHRSVSWYQQTPGQGLQFLFEYFSETQRNKGNFPGRFSGRQFSNSRSEMNVSTLELGDSALYLCASSGDRAVNTEAFFGQGTRLTVV.

DNA of the CDR3: TGTGCCAGACCCTCGAGCGGGGGGGCCATAGGTGAGCAGTTCTTC. Amino acids: CARPSSGGAIGEQFF. The chain has TRBV21-1 and TRBJ2-1; the D call TRBD2 from the table was never checked on the DNA. TRBV21-1 is a documented pseudogene. The CDR3 totals 15 residues.

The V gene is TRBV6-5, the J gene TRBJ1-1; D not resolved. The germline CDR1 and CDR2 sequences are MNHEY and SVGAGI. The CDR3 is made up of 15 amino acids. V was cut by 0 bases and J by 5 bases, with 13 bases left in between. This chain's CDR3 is CASSYSPELMTEAFF. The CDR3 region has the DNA TGTGCCAGCAGTTACTCGCCGGAGCTTATGACTGAAGCTTTCTTT.

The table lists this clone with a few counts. CDR3 in amino acids: CASSPHGTGAQRYGYTF. DNA for the CDR3: TGCGCCAGCAGCCCGCACGGGACAGGGGCGCAAAGGTATGGCTACACCTTC. This chain connects TRBV4-1 to TRBJ1-2; 10 nucleotides line up with TRBD1. After removal of 4 bases from V and 5 bases from J, the junction contained 13 bases not matched to a gene. Germline CDR1 is MGHRA and CDR2 is YSYEKL. The length of the CDR3 is 17 residues.